A selection of T cell receptor beta chains follows, all from one sample in a study of T cell changes during pregnancy in multiple sclerosis. The data were produced by immunoSEQ multiplex PCR, yet TCRdb's version contains in-frame clones alone and is incomplete. The sample yields some 70,000 clones, over 80% seen once. The input for sequencing was CD8+ T cells from peripheral blood mononuclear cells, taken in the third trimester of pregnancy. These receptors were collected from a female donor in good health, enrolled as a control in a pregnancy study. Each CDR3 is given with its conserved first and last residue. Fields, in order: D gene, V gene, J gene, clone size, CDR3 protein, CDR3 DNA. A D gene is named only where the DNA matches it firmly. The size field is filled for only some rows; it gives once, few, many or a size class.

D: TRBD2; V: TRBV2; J: TRBJ2-3; size: NA; CDR3: CASRYNPASGGEDTQYF; DNA: TGTGCCAGCAGATACAACCCGGCTAGCGGGGGGGAAGATACGCAGTATTTT
D: NA; V: TRBV19; J: TRBJ1-2; size: NA; CDR3: CASSIDSGGGYGYTF; DNA: TGTGCCAGTAGTATAGATTCGGGAGGGGGTTATGGCTACACCTTC
D: NA; V: TRBV4-2; J: TRBJ1-5; size: NA; CDR3: CASSQGEGQPQHF; DNA: TGTGCCAGCAGCCAAGGGGAGGGTCAGCCCCAGCATTTT
D: NA; V: TRBV2; J: TRBJ1-5; size: NA; CDR3: CASGPGVPNQPQHF; DNA: TGTGCCAGCGGCCCAGGGGTACCCAATCAGCCCCAGCATTTT
D: TRBD1; V: TRBV14; J: TRBJ1-5; size: once; CDR3: CASSPGTGNQPQHF; DNA: TGTGCCAGCAGCCCAGGGACAGGAAATCAGCCCCAGCATTTT
D: NA; V: TRBV30; J: TRBJ1-1; size: NA; CDR3: CAWSTSGGTEAFF; DNA: TGTGCCTGGAGTACCAGTGGCGGCACTGAAGCTTTCTTT
D: NA; V: TRBV6-5; J: TRBJ1-1; size: few; CDR3: CSAPGRNTEAFF; DNA: TGTTCGGCGCCCGGGAGGAACACTGAAGCTTTCTTT
D: NA; V: TRBV5-8; J: TRBJ2-5; size: NA; CDR3: CASSSLIAVEQETQYF; DNA: TGTGCCAGCAGCTCCCTCATCGCAGTCGAACAAGAGACCCAGTACTTC
D: TRBD1; V: TRBV9; J: TRBJ2-7; size: NA; CDR3: CASSAGTGPSSYEQYF; DNA: TGTGCCAGCAGCGCGGGGACAGGGCCAAGCTCCTACGAGCAGTACTTC
D: NA; V: TRBV6-4; J: TRBJ1-2; size: NA; CDR3: CASSESGEGNYGYTF; DNA: TGTGCCAGCAGTGAATCAGGGGAGGGTAACTATGGCTACACCTTC
D: TRBD1; V: TRBV6-1; J: TRBJ1-1; size: NA; CDR3: CASSVSVQGPGNTEAFF; DNA: TGTGCCAGCAGTGTGTCGGTACAGGGGCCCGGGAACACTGAAGCTTTCTTT
D: TRBD1; V: TRBV5-4; J: TRBJ2-2; size: NA; CDR3: CASSLATGAKNTGELFF; DNA: TGTGCCAGCAGCTTGGCGACAGGGGCCAAGAACACCGGGGAGCTGTTTTTT
D: TRBD1; V: TRBV27; J: TRBJ2-7; size: NA; CDR3: CASSDRDSYEQYF; DNA: TGTGCCAGCAGCGACAGGGACTCCTACGAGCAGTACTTC
D: NA; V: TRBV30; J: TRBJ1-1; size: once; CDR3: CAWSYDRTSANTEAFF; DNA: TGTGCCTGGAGTTATGACAGGACTTCGGCAAACACTGAAGCTTTCTTT
D: TRBD1; V: TRBV4-3; J: TRBJ1-2; size: NA; CDR3: CASSQVLRGHYGYTF; DNA: TGCGCCAGCAGCCAAGTCTTAAGGGGGCACTATGGCTACACCTTC
D: TRBD1; V: TRBV19; J: TRBJ1-1; size: NA; CDR3: CASSMLTTGVLFTEAFF; DNA: TGTGCCAGTAGTATGCTCACGACAGGGGTGTTATTTACTGAAGCTTTCTTT
D: TRBD1; V: TRBV7-8; J: TRBJ1-1; size: NA; CDR3: CASSLRQGASFF; DNA: TGTGCCAGCAGCTTGAGACAGGGGGCGTCTTTCTTT
D: TRBD1; V: TRBV19; J: TRBJ1-1; size: NA; CDR3: CASSPGQWVNTEAFF; DNA: TGTGCCAGTAGCCCGGGACAGTGGGTGAACACTGAAGCTTTCTTT
D: NA; V: TRBV5-6; J: TRBJ1-1; size: NA; CDR3: CASSPTGGSAEAFF; DNA: TGTGCCAGCAGCCCAACGGGGGGGAGCGCTGAAGCTTTCTTT
D: NA; V: TRBV29-1; J: TRBJ2-7; size: NA; CDR3: CSVGGSEQYF; DNA: TGCAGCGTGGGGGGTAGCGAGCAGTACTTC
D: TRBD1; V: TRBV7-9; J: TRBJ2-3; size: NA; CDR3: CASRSRWTGKEQGDTQYF; DNA: TGTGCCAGCAGGTCGAGGTGGACAGGTAAAGAGCAGGGAGATACGCAGTATTTT
D: NA; V: TRBV5-4; J: TRBJ2-3; size: NA; CDR3: CASSRIGQTNQDTQYF; DNA: TGTGCCAGCAGCCGAATAGGACAGACCAATCAAGATACGCAGTATTTT
D: TRBD1; V: TRBV7-6; J: TRBJ1-6; size: NA; CDR3: CASSLVGPGGGNSPLHF; DNA: TGTGCCAGCAGCTTAGTTGGGCCAGGGGGCGGCAATTCACCCCTCCACTTT
D: TRBD1; V: TRBV27; J: TRBJ2-1; size: NA; CDR3: CASSQDRVTYNEQFF; DNA: TGTGCCAGCAGTCAAGACAGGGTTACCTACAATGAGCAGTTCTTC
D: NA; V: TRBV15; J: TRBJ2-7; size: NA; CDR3: CATSPLRRDYEQYF; DNA: TGTGCCACCAGCCCCTTACGTCGGGACTACGAGCAGTACTTC
D: NA; V: TRBV6-5; J: TRBJ2-7; size: NA; CDR3: CASRDRDWDEQYF; DNA: TGTGCCAGCAGGGACCGGGACTGGGACGAGCAGTACTTC
D: TRBD1; V: TRBV15; J: TRBJ1-4; size: NA; CDR3: CATSIIFGTGAIDEKLFF; DNA: TGTGCCACCAGCATAATCTTCGGGACAGGGGCTATAGATGAAAAACTGTTTTTT
D: NA; V: TRBV20-1; J: TRBJ1-2; size: NA; CDR3: CSALAGNGYTF; DNA: TGCAGTGCCCTGGCGGGGAATGGCTACACCTTC
D: NA; V: TRBV15; J: TRBJ2-7; size: once; CDR3: CATSRGPDIYEQYF; DNA: TGTGCCACCAGCAGAGGACCGGACATCTACGAGCAGTACTTC
D: NA; V: TRBV19; J: TRBJ1-5; size: NA; CDR3: CASSNAGVGQPQHF; DNA: TGTGCCAGTAGTAATGCAGGGGTCGGACAGCCCCAGCATTTT
D: TRBD1; V: TRBV5-1; J: TRBJ1-1; size: NA; CDR3: CASTAGTGYTEAFF; DNA: TGCGCCAGCACGGCCGGGACAGGGTACACTGAAGCTTTCTTT
D: NA; V: TRBV4-1; J: TRBJ1-1; size: NA; CDR3: CASSQVWEGVSTEAFF; DNA: TGCGCCAGCAGCCAAGTCTGGGAGGGGGTGAGTACTGAAGCTTTCTTT
D: NA; V: TRBV27; J: TRBJ1-3; size: NA; CDR3: CASSLSGTGNTIYF; DNA: TGTGCCAGCAGTTTGTCAGGGACTGGAAACACCATATATTTT
D: NA; V: TRBV6-5; J: TRBJ2-2; size: NA; CDR3: CASSSGGLNTGELFF; DNA: TGTGCCAGCAGTTCCGGCGGGTTGAACACCGGGGAGCTGTTTTTT
D: NA; V: TRBV11-3; J: TRBJ2-3; size: NA; CDR3: CASRGGAVDTQYF; DNA: TGTGCCAGCAGAGGGGGGGCGGTGGATACGCAGTATTTT
D: NA; V: TRBV5-1; J: TRBJ1-1; size: NA; CDR3: CASSLVGARVTEAFF; DNA: TGCGCCAGCAGCTTGGTGGGGGCGCGGGTCACTGAAGCTTTCTTT
D: TRBD1; V: TRBV9; J: TRBJ2-3; size: NA; CDR3: CASSAGTGFTDTQYF; DNA: TGTGCCAGCAGCGCAGGGACAGGATTCACAGATACGCAGTATTTT
D: TRBD1; V: TRBV7-4; J: TRBJ1-3; size: NA; CDR3: CASSHLGGRSISGNTIYF; DNA: TGTGCCAGCAGCCATCTAGGGGGCCGCTCCATCTCTGGAAACACCATATATTTT
D: TRBD1; V: TRBV18; J: TRBJ2-2; size: once; CDR3: CASSSTGVANTGELFF; DNA: TGTGCCAGCTCATCTACAGGGGTCGCGAACACCGGGGAGCTGTTTTTT
D: TRBD1; V: TRBV13; J: TRBJ1-1; size: NA; CDR3: CASSSQGQGNTEAFF; DNA: TGTGCCAGCAGCAGTCAGGGACAGGGAAACACTGAAGCTTTCTTT
D: TRBD2; V: TRBV4-3; J: TRBJ2-2; size: NA; CDR3: CASSQDGTGGLNTGELFF; DNA: TGCGCCAGCAGCCAAGATGGGACCGGGGGACTAAACACCGGGGAGCTGTTTTTT
D: TRBD2; V: TRBV7-9; J: TRBJ2-1; size: NA; CDR3: CASRRLAQEQFF; DNA: TGTGCCAGCAGGCGACTAGCCCAGGAGCAGTTCTTC